The clone carrying this T cell receptor beta chain has just a few counts. What it recognizes is unknown. The data belong to a study of blood T cells in healthy people across ages. Overall study results and limits: Naive T cell percentage and TCR beta diversity correlated strongly.

Alongside a J-beta primer mix, a sample-barcoded 5' primer served in a second PCR lasting about 6 to 12 cycles. Each CDR3 protein is one row after TCRdb ran MiXCR on the 5' RACE reads. The sample holds approximately 2,000,000 distinct CDR3 sequences, about two fifths seen once. Isolated PBMCs totaled at least 6.5 million in each sample. The CDR3 covers 14 residues. CDR1 and CDR2 from the germline V gene are SQVTM and ANQGSEA. The V gene end was trimmed by 1 base and the J gene end by 6 bases; junction bases not matched to a gene: 6. V is TRBV29-1 and J is TRBJ1-2; the match to TRBD1 covers 9 bases. Source material: blood. The TCR was taken from a human donor in good health. CDR3 DNA sequence: TGCAGCGTTGAAGGGGACAGGGTCCCAAATGGCTACACCTTC. It translates to CSVEGDRVPNGYTF.